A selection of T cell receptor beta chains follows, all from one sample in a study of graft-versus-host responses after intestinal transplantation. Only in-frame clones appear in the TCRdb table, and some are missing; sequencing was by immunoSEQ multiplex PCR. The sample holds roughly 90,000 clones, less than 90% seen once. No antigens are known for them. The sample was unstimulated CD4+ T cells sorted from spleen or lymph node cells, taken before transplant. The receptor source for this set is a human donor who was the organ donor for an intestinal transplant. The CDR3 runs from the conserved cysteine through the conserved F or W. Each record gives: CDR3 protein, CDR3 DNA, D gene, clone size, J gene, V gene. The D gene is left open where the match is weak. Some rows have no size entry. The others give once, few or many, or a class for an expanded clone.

CDR3 protein: CASRRRGLAPSYEQYF
CDR3 DNA: TGTGCCAGCAGGCGGCGGGGACTAGCCCCCTCCTACGAGCAGTACTTC
D gene: TRBD2
clone size: NA
J gene: TRBJ2-7
V gene: TRBV9

CDR3 protein: CASSLVASGGPSSYEQYF
CDR3 DNA: TGTGCCAGCAGCTTAGTGGCTAGCGGGGGGCCGAGCTCCTACGAGCAGTACTTC
D gene: TRBD2
clone size: NA
J gene: TRBJ2-7
V gene: TRBV7-2

CDR3 protein: CASSRLAGGPSEQYF
CDR3 DNA: TGTGCCAGCAGCCGACTAGCGGGAGGGCCTTCCGAGCAGTACTTC
D gene: TRBD2
clone size: NA
J gene: TRBJ2-7
V gene: TRBV7-3

CDR3 protein: CASGSVRRGMNTEAFF
CDR3 DNA: TGTGCTAGTGGTTCCGTCCGGAGGGGAATGAACACTGAAGCTTTCTTT
D gene: NA
clone size: NA
J gene: TRBJ1-1
V gene: TRBV12-5

CDR3 protein: CASSSRTGNAGANVLTF
CDR3 DNA: TGTGCCAGCAGCTCTCGGACAGGGAATGCCGGGGCCAACGTCCTGACTTTC
D gene: TRBD1
clone size: NA
J gene: TRBJ2-6
V gene: TRBV11-2

CDR3 protein: CASRMDSTGELFF
CDR3 DNA: TGTGCCAGCAGGATGGACAGTACCGGGGAGCTGTTTTTT
D gene: NA
clone size: NA
J gene: TRBJ2-2
V gene: TRBV2

CDR3 protein: CASRSPPYAYF
CDR3 DNA: TGTGCCAGCAGATCCCCCCCCTATGCCTACTTC
D gene: NA
clone size: NA
J gene: TRBJ2-7
V gene: TRBV28

CDR3 protein: CASQPSGTGTQETQYF
CDR3 DNA: TGTGCCAGTCAACCATCCGGGACAGGGACCCAAGAGACCCAGTACTTC
D gene: TRBD1
clone size: NA
J gene: TRBJ2-5
V gene: TRBV4-2

CDR3 protein: CASSFRGLVGGGYEQYF
CDR3 DNA: TGTGCCAGCAGTTTTCGAGGTTTGGTCGGGGGTGGCTACGAGCAGTACTTC
D gene: NA
clone size: NA
J gene: TRBJ2-7
V gene: TRBV27

CDR3 protein: CASSLGLLAGGANVLTF
CDR3 DNA: TGTGCCAGCAGCTTGGGACTTTTGGCGGGCGGGGCCAACGTCCTGACTTTC
D gene: NA
clone size: NA
J gene: TRBJ2-6
V gene: TRBV5-6

CDR3 protein: CASSFTQSIYNEQFF
CDR3 DNA: TGTGCCAGCAGCTTTACGCAGTCAATCTACAATGAGCAGTTCTTC
D gene: NA
clone size: NA
J gene: TRBJ2-1
V gene: TRBV9

CDR3 protein: CASSILSGRFYNEQFF
CDR3 DNA: TGTGCCAGTAGTATCCTAAGCGGGAGGTTCTACAATGAGCAGTTCTTC
D gene: TRBD2
clone size: NA
J gene: TRBJ2-1
V gene: TRBV19

CDR3 protein: CSVEDPPGYEQYF
CDR3 DNA: TGCAGCGTTGAAGATCCTCCGGGTTACGAGCAGTACTTC
D gene: NA
clone size: few
J gene: TRBJ2-7
V gene: TRBV29-1

CDR3 protein: CASSLVQDSPLHF
CDR3 DNA: TGTGCCAGCAGCTTAGTCCAGGATTCACCCCTCCACTTT
D gene: NA
clone size: few
J gene: TRBJ1-6
V gene: TRBV7-9

CDR3 protein: CASSVGGDLSYEQYF
CDR3 DNA: TGTGCCAGCAGCGTGGGAGGGGACCTCTCCTACGAGCAGTACTTC
D gene: TRBD2
clone size: NA
J gene: TRBJ2-7
V gene: TRBV9

CDR3 protein: CASRGPEGEQYF
CDR3 DNA: TGTGCCAGCAGGGGACCGGAGGGCGAGCAGTACTTC
D gene: NA
clone size: NA
J gene: TRBJ2-7
V gene: TRBV28

CDR3 protein: CASSPRLAGVYNEQFF
CDR3 DNA: TGTGCCAGCAGCCCCCGACTAGCGGGAGTCTACAATGAGCAGTTCTTC
D gene: TRBD2
clone size: NA
J gene: TRBJ2-1
V gene: TRBV11-2

CDR3 protein: CASRIGQGGTEAFF
CDR3 DNA: TGTGCCAGCAGAATCGGACAGGGAGGCACTGAAGCTTTCTTT
D gene: TRBD1
clone size: NA
J gene: TRBJ1-1
V gene: TRBV28

CDR3 protein: CSVGFLGTSGRVFVDEQFF
CDR3 DNA: TGCAGCGTTGGATTTTTAGGGACTAGCGGGAGAGTTTTCGTTGATGAGCAGTTCTTC
D gene: TRBD2
clone size: NA
J gene: TRBJ2-1
V gene: TRBV29-1

CDR3 protein: CASSPGLAGGNEQFF
CDR3 DNA: TGTGCCAGCAGCCCCGGACTAGCGGGAGGCAATGAGCAGTTCTTC
D gene: TRBD2
clone size: NA
J gene: TRBJ2-1
V gene: TRBV7-3

CDR3 protein: CASSNTIGLAGLEQYF
CDR3 DNA: TGTGCCAGCAGTAATACGATAGGACTAGCGGGACTCGAGCAGTACTTC
D gene: TRBD2
clone size: NA
J gene: TRBJ2-7
V gene: TRBV7-2

CDR3 protein: CASSGLPADTQYF
CDR3 DNA: TGTGCCAGCAGTGGACTACCTGCAGATACGCAGTATTTT
D gene: NA
clone size: few
J gene: TRBJ2-3
V gene: TRBV2

CDR3 protein: CSIRLYNEQFF
CDR3 DNA: TGCAGTATACGACTCTACAATGAGCAGTTCTTC
D gene: NA
clone size: few
J gene: TRBJ2-1
V gene: TRBV29-1

CDR3 protein: CASSLTPGELFF
CDR3 DNA: TGTGCCAGCAGCTTAACTCCCGGGGAGCTGTTTTTT
D gene: NA
clone size: NA
J gene: TRBJ2-2
V gene: TRBV7-9

CDR3 protein: CASSLGTGGATGELFF
CDR3 DNA: TGTGCCAGCAGCTTAGGAACAGGGGGCGCAACCGGGGAGCTGTTTTTT
D gene: TRBD1
clone size: NA
J gene: TRBJ2-2
V gene: TRBV7-3

CDR3 protein: CSAGFGERNQFF
CDR3 DNA: TGCAGCGCGGGGTTCGGGGAGCGAAATCAGTTCTTC
D gene: NA
clone size: NA
J gene: TRBJ2-1
V gene: TRBV29-1

CDR3 protein: CASSVVSGNYGYTF
CDR3 DNA: TGTGCCAGCAGCGTAGTCTCGGGGAACTATGGCTACACCTTC
D gene: NA
clone size: NA
J gene: TRBJ1-2
V gene: TRBV9

CDR3 protein: CASSESPRGDSNQPQHF
CDR3 DNA: TGTGCCAGCAGTGAATCCCCGCGGGGAGATAGCAATCAGCCCCAGCATTTT
D gene: NA
clone size: NA
J gene: TRBJ1-5
V gene: TRBV6-1

CDR3 protein: CASSPRGAGATYNEQFF
CDR3 DNA: TGTGCCAGCAGCCCAAGGGGGGCGGGAGCAACCTACAATGAGCAGTTCTTC
D gene: NA
clone size: NA
J gene: TRBJ2-1
V gene: TRBV4-2

CDR3 protein: CASKEGRALAKNIQYF
CDR3 DNA: TGTGCCAGCAAGGAAGGCAGGGCCCTAGCCAAAAACATTCAGTACTTC
D gene: NA
clone size: few
J gene: TRBJ2-4
V gene: TRBV28

CDR3 protein: CASRLGLLNTEAFF
CDR3 DNA: TGTGCCAGCAGGCTGGGACTCCTTAACACTGAAGCTTTCTTT
D gene: NA
clone size: NA
J gene: TRBJ1-1
V gene: TRBV2

CDR3 protein: CASSQTTGGEETQYF
CDR3 DNA: TGCGCCAGCAGCCAAACGACAGGGGGGGAAGAGACCCAGTACTTC
D gene: TRBD1
clone size: NA
J gene: TRBJ2-5
V gene: TRBV4-1

CDR3 protein: CASSRGEGQPQHF
CDR3 DNA: TGTGCCAGCAGCAGGGGTGAGGGTCAGCCCCAGCATTTT
D gene: NA
clone size: NA
J gene: TRBJ1-5
V gene: TRBV6-1